This T cell receptor beta chain was retrieved from a study of Ad26.COV2.S vaccination and SARS-CoV-2 variants (dated by TCRdb to the early 2020s). Turning to the overall study: Donors in the vaccine arm were drawn from COV1001, a phase I-IIa trial of Ad26.COV2.S in healthy adults that was multicentre, randomized, double-blind and placebo-controlled. Ad26.COV2.S was given intramuscularly at 5x10^10 or 1x10^11 viral particles, as a single shot or as two shots 56 days apart. The specificity and breadth of SARS-CoV-2-reactive T cell receptors after Ad26.COV2.S vaccination were assessed by TCRbeta repertoire sequencing. A total of approximately 30 samples were included in the TCR-sequenced set, comprising roughly 20 Ad26.COV2.S vaccine recipients, 5 placebo recipients and 8 SARS-CoV-2 convalescent individuals. Trial participants were randomized into five groups of five, in which low-dose or high-dose Ad26.COV2.S was given once or twice, or placebo was given on both occasions. Blinding of investigators to trial group allocation was maintained during experiments and outcome assessment.

TCRbeta CDR3 regions were sequenced with the immunoSEQ Assay. After extraction, genomic DNA underwent amplification by bias-controlled multiplex PCR, followed by high-throughput sequencing. Turning to the authors' computational methods: Collapsing and filtering of sequences were performed to quantify the absolute abundance of each unique TCRbeta CDR3 region. T cell fraction was estimated by normalizing TCRbeta template counts to usable DNA, which was measured by amplifying reference genes present in all nucleated cells. Repertoire TCRs were annotated as SARS-CoV-2-specific when V gene, CDR3 amino acid sequence and J gene were exactly matched to a known reactive TCR set. The reference SARS-CoV-2 TCR set came from MIRA and was filtered for enrichment in COVID-19-positive ImmuneCODE repertoires, removing public or cross-reactive TCRs. Using the MIRA antigens, annotated TCRs were further analysed by specific ORF or by position within an ORF. Depth was the summed frequency of annotated unique rearrangements, while breadth was defined as annotated unique rearrangements over total unique productive rearrangements. Group comparisons of TCR breadth used two-sided Wilcoxon rank-sum tests. The immuneACCESS repertoire file appears here via TCRdb, limited to in-frame rearrangements. These files lack a portion of the clones; in checked studies, under half of the deficit traces to unresolved V genes, and the cause of the others is not known. The DNA gave D and trimming, while V, J and clone size come from that table. Across this sample there are fewer than 500,000 clones, with roughly nine tenths seen only once. The top ten clones comprise approximately 2.5% of the sample.

V loses 7 bases at its end and J loses 11 bases; junction bases beyond the gene matches: 15. The germline V gene sets CDR1 to SGHTA and CDR2 to FQGNSA. The CDR3 covers 16 residues, taking in both the cysteine and the phenylalanine. Only the CDR3 region is kept as DNA, spanning 48 bases read in frame from base 1. This specimen's treatment or condition label, interpreted: approximately 18 received Ad26.COV2.S at low or high dose, single or two shots; roughly five received placebo; per-sample allocation not given. Repertoires of vaccine and placebo recipients were sequenced from samples collected on day 63 after the first injection. In Cohort 1b, some 25 adults aged 18-55 years were enrolled at a single site in Boston, USA, between 29 July and 7 August 2020. As a vaccine, Ad26.COV2.S was a replication-incompetent adenovirus type 26 vector that expressed a prefusion-stabilized SARS-CoV-2 spike protein derived from the original Wuhan strain.

Here is what the overall study found, with its caveats: Substantial breadth of spike-specific CD8+ and CD4+ T cell responses was reported after vaccination. According to the authors, total T cell responses may have been underestimated by the TCR breadth and depth analyses. The study was not powered for comparison of responses between vaccine doses or regimens. Vaccine and placebo recipients had similar non-spike TCR breadth, a finding consistent with the vaccine containing only spike. Spike-specific TCR breadth was higher in Ad26.COV2.S recipients than in placebo recipients (P = 0.0014).

About this clone itself: What this receptor recognizes is not known. No base-level quality is on record; no much larger clone is a single base apart.

Sequenced here: peripheral blood, sampled in a trial of Ad26.COV2.S vaccine versus placebo. This TCR derives from a person aged 18-60 years who received the Ad26.COV2.S COVID-19 vaccine or a placebo. Recombination joined TRBV7-2 with TRBJ2-2, and 11 junction bases match TRBD2. The sequenced DNA is TGTGCCAGCAACCTACCCGGGACTAGCGGTTACGGAGAGCTGTTTTTT. It codes for CASNLPGTSGYGELFF.